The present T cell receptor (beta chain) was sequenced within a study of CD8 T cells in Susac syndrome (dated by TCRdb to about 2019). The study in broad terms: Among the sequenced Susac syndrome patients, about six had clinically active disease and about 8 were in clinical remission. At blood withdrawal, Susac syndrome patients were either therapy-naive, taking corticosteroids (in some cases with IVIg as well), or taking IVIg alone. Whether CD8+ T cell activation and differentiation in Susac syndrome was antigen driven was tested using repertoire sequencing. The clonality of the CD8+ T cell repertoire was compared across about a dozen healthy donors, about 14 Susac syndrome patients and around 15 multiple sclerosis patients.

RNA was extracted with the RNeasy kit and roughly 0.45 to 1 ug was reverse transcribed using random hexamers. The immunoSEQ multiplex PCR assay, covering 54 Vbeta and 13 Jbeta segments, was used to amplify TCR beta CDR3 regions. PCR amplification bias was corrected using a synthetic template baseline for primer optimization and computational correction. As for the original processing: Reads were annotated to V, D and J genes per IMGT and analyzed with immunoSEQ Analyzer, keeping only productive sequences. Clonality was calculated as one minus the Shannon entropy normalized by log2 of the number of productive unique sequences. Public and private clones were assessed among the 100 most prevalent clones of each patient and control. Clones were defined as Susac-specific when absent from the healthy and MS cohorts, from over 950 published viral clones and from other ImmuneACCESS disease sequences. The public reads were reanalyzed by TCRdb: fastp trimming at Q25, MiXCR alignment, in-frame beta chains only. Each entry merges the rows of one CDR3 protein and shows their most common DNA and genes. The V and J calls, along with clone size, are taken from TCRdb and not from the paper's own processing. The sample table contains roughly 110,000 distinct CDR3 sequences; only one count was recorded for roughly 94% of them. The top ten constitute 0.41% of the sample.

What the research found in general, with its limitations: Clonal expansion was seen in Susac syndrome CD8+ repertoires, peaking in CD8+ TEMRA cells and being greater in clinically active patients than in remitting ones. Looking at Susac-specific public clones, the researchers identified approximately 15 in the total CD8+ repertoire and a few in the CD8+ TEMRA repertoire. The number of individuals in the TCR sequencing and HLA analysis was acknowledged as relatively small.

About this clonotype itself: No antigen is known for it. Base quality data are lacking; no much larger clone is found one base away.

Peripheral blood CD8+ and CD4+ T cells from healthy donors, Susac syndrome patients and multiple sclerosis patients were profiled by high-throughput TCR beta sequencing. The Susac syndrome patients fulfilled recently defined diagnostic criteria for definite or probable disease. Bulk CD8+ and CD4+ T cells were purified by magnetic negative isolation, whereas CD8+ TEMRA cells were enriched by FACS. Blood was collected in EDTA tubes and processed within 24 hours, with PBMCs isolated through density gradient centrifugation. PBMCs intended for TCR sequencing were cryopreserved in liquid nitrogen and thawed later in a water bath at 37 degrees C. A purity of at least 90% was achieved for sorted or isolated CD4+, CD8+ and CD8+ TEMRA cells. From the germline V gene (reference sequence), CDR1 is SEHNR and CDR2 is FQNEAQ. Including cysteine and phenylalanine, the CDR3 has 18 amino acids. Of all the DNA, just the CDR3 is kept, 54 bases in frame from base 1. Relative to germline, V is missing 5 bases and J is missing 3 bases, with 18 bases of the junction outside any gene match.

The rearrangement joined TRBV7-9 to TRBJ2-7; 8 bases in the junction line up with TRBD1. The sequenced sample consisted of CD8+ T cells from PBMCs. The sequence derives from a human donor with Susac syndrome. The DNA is TGTGCCAGCAGCCGGGCCTTGACCACGGACAGGGCGAACTACGAGCAGTACTTC. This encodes CASSRALTTDRANYEQYF.